The present TCR beta chain was sequenced within a study of cytomegalovirus exposure and HLA in healthy donors. Unrecorded immune exposures were likely, despite nominal health at sampling. V lost 0 bases to trimming and J lost 4 bases; unmatched junction nucleotides: 12. CDR3 length equals 18 residues. In germline, CDR1 is SGHAT, CDR2 FQNNGV. PCR primers comprised 60 Vbeta and 13 Jbeta primers. This table comes from immunoSEQ multiplex PCR, and its TCRdb copy is limited to in-frame clones, with some not included. In the table there are about 96,000 clones, roughly 73% of which are singletons. The J gene is TRBJ2-3, the V gene TRBV11-2; 8 bases are shared with TRBD2. The sequence derives from a man aged 50 or older in good health and CMV-seropositive. Material: PBMCs. The DNA of the CDR3 is TGTGCCAGCAGCTTAGATCCCCCTTCGCGGGGGGCCGCAGATACGCAGTATTTT. This gives the protein CASSLDPPSRGAADTQYF.